This note documents a single TCR beta chain sequence. This sample is part of a study of blood T cell repertoires in COVID-19. Study-level information: COVID-19 samples from acute and convalescent phases originated in the United States, Italy and Spain.

Germline CDR1 SNHLY, CDR2 FYNNEI. This CDR3 comprises 11 residues. The germline V and J ends were trimmed by 7 bases and 6 bases, with 7 bases remaining between them. Methods used by the authors: Nucleated cell counts were estimated from reference gene primer amplification. Using immunoSEQ multiplex PCR, the repertoire was profiled, and TCRdb retains in-frame clones only, with some absent. D and trimming come from the DNA, and the V and J calls and clone size come from that table. This sample has 150,000 to 200,000 clones, with around four fifths found just once. Recruitment covered fewer than 25 US areas and drew participants whose ages spanned roughly 18 to 95 years.

The source is a woman between 55 and 75 years old who had recovered from COVID-19. The sample taken for sequencing was PBMCs or T cells enriched from blood (not recorded which). The J gene is TRBJ2-1, the V gene TRBV2; D remains ambiguous. For the CDR3, the DNA is TGTGCCAGCACCTACTCCAATGAGCAGTTCTTC. Translation gives CASTYSNEQFF.